Below, 3 T cell receptor beta chains from the same sample are listed, as sequenced in a study of T cell changes during pregnancy in multiple sclerosis. TCRdb's table, derived via immunoSEQ multiplex PCR, lists solely in-frame clones and lacks some. The repertoire holds about 40,000 clones, with around 90% as singletons. The sequences come from CD8+ T cells from peripheral blood mononuclear cells, collected in the first trimester of pregnancy. The origin of the receptors is a female donor with multiple sclerosis, enrolled in a pregnancy study.

The CDR3 nucleotides are TGTGCCATCAGTGAGTCCCAACAGATAGAAGCTTTCTTT. This translates into CAISESQQIEAFF. This rearrangement joins TRBV10-3 to TRBJ1-1, with unresolved D. Looked up from germline, CDR1 is ENHRY and CDR2 is SYGVKD. V lost 0 bases and J 8 bases, leaving 10 bases between the germline ends. This CDR3 is 13 amino acids long.

J is TRBJ1-2 and V is TRBV13; perhaps TRBD1 as D (6 bases). Germline values: CDR1 PRHDT, CDR2 FYEKMQ (reference sequence). The CDR3 spans 15 residues. Trimming shortened V by 0 bases and J by 6 bases, and 14 bases separated the two germline ends. The CDR3 region is CASSLGLGGSDGYTF. The DNA for the CDR3 is TGTGCCAGCAGCTTAGGGTTAGGGGGTAGCGATGGCTACACCTTC.

The J gene is TRBJ2-1, the V gene TRBV11-2, with 9 bases matching TRBD2. V shed 4 bases, J shed 4 bases, and the junction held 11 bases outside the gene matches. The CDR3 spans 17 residues. Germline V gene lookup returns CDR1 SGHAT and CDR2 FQNNGV. CDR3 in DNA: TGTGCCAGCAGCTCCCTTTCTGGGACTAGCTTTTACAATGAGCAGTTCTTC. Translation gives CASSSLSGTSFYNEQFF.